Listed below are T cell receptor beta chains from one sample, sequenced in a study of T-cell memory formation after mild COVID-19. TCRdb analysed the 5' RACE reads with MiXCR anew, one entry per CDR3 protein. The data contain over 350,000 distinct CDR3 sequences, 24% of them seen just once; the ten biggest clones take up 8.5% to 10%. The sample was PBMCs or a T cell subset sorted from them (not recorded which). The receptors were gathered from an adult woman who had mild COVID-19 (a few samples of this study predate the infection). Cell type and time point are not known. The CDR3 runs from the conserved cysteine through the conserved F or W. D genes are given only for firm matches. Clone sizes are given selectively: once, few, many, or a class where the clone is expanded.

D: NA; size: many; V: TRBV9; J: TRBJ2-5; CDR3: CASSVGGLDNQETQYF; DNA: TGTGCCAGCAGCGTAGGTGGGCTTGATAACCAAGAGACCCAGTACTTC
D: NA; size: many; V: TRBV10-3; J: TRBJ2-3; CDR3: CAISEDGAPGLRYF; DNA: TGTGCCATCAGTGAGGACGGCGCGCCAGGTCTCCGGTATTTT
D: TRBD2; size: NA; V: TRBV4-3; J: TRBJ2-1; CDR3: CASSAVAGGLFF; DNA: TGCGCCAGCAGCGCCGTAGCGGGAGGACTATTCTTC
D: NA; size: few; V: TRBV5-5; J: TRBJ1-4; CDR3: CASSYGLNEKLFF; DNA: TGTGCCAGCAGCTATGGCCTTAATGAAAAACTGTTTTTT
D: NA; size: few; V: TRBV5-6; J: TRBJ2-7; CDR3: CASRKQGYEQYF; DNA: TGTGCCAGCAGAAAACAGGGTTACGAGCAGTACTTC
D: TRBD2; size: many; V: TRBV28; J: TRBJ2-5; CDR3: CASSLMGAAGGPQETQYF; DNA: TGTGCCAGCAGTCTTATGGGGGCGGCGGGAGGGCCCCAAGAGACCCAGTACTTC
D: NA; size: medium-sized; V: TRBV7-8; J: TRBJ2-7; CDR3: CASSLQSSYEQYF; DNA: TGTGCCAGCAGCTTACAGAGCTCCTACGAGCAGTACTTC
D: NA; size: few; V: TRBV14; J: TRBJ1-1; CDR3: CASSQLGMGGTEAFF; DNA: TGTGCCAGCAGCCAACTCGGGATGGGTGGCACTGAAGCTTTCTTT
D: NA; size: NA; V: TRBV7-6; J: TRBJ1-2; CDR3: CASSLADRGGVNGYTF; DNA: TGTGCCAGCAGCTTAGCGGATCGTGGGGGTGTGAATGGCTACACCTTC
D: TRBD2; size: few; V: TRBV7-9; J: TRBJ2-1; CDR3: CASSSGLAGGIDEQFF; DNA: TGTGCCAGCAGCTCCGGACTAGCGGGAGGCATCGATGAGCAGTTCTTC
D: TRBD2; size: NA; V: TRBV5-1; J: TRBJ2-2; CDR3: CASSSGTSGTGELFF; DNA: TGCGCCAGCAGCTCCGGGACTAGCGGCACCGGGGAGCTGTTTTTT
D: NA; size: NA; V: TRBV5-5; J: TRBJ1-2; CDR3: CASTVGGGFYGYTF; DNA: TGTGCCAGCACCGTCGGCGGGGGGTTCTATGGCTACACCTTC
D: NA; size: medium-sized; V: TRBV19; J: TRBJ2-6; CDR3: CASSTGQGANVLTF; DNA: TGTGCCAGTAGTACCGGACAGGGGGCCAACGTCCTGACTTTC
D: NA; size: NA; V: TRBV4-2; J: TRBJ1-1; CDR3: CASSQEAQGHTEAFF; DNA: TGTGCCAGCAGCCAAGAGGCTCAAGGGCACACTGAAGCTTTCTTT
D: NA; size: few; V: TRBV12-3/TRBV12-4; J: TRBJ2-1; CDR3: CASGGGENYNEQFF; DNA: TGTGCCAGCGGGGGCGGGGAGAACTACAATGAGCAGTTCTTC
D: NA; size: few; V: TRBV15; J: TRBJ1-6; CDR3: CATKVWGQYNSPLHF; DNA: TGTGCCACCAAGGTTTGGGGGCAGTATAATTCACCCCTCCACTTT
D: NA; size: few; V: TRBV24-1; J: TRBJ1-1; CDR3: CATSRSNTAEAFF; DNA: TGTGCCACCAGCCGCTCGAACACCGCTGAAGCTTTCTTT
D: NA; size: few; V: TRBV7-9; J: TRBJ2-7; CDR3: CASSEGPDYEQYF; DNA: TGTGCCAGCAGCGAGGGACCAGACTACGAGCAGTACTTC
D: NA; size: NA; V: TRBV3-1; J: TRBJ2-7; CDR3: CASSTSLSYEQYF; DNA: TGTGCCAGCAGCACTAGTCTCTCCTACGAGCAGTACTTC
D: NA; size: few; V: TRBV6-1; J: TRBJ1-6; CDR3: CASSYRTPNSPLHF; DNA: TGTGCCAGCAGCTACCGAACTCCTAATTCACCCCTCCACTTT
D: NA; size: NA; V: TRBV7-9; J: TRBJ1-4; CDR3: CASSFGRAINEKLFF; DNA: TGTGCCAGCAGCTTTGGACGGGCCATAAATGAAAAACTGTTTTTT
D: NA; size: few; V: TRBV7-9; J: TRBJ1-2; CDR3: CASSLGEGNYGYTF; DNA: TGTGCCAGCAGCTTAGGCGAGGGTAACTATGGCTACACCTTC
D: TRBD1; size: NA; V: TRBV12-3/TRBV12-4; J: TRBJ2-2; CDR3: CASSTGTGAGELFF; DNA: TGTGCCAGCAGCACCGGGACAGGGGCCGGGGAGCTGTTTTTT
D: TRBD2; size: NA; V: TRBV7-2; J: TRBJ2-3; CDR3: CASSPRTRLSDTQYF; DNA: TGTGCCAGCAGCCCTCGGACTAGGTTGTCAGATACGCAGTATTTT
D: TRBD1; size: few; V: TRBV2; J: TRBJ1-4; CDR3: CASSERGQGGEKLFF; DNA: TGTGCCAGCAGTGAAAGGGGACAGGGGGGAGAAAAACTGTTTTTT
D: TRBD2; size: many; V: TRBV5-1; J: TRBJ2-5; CDR3: CASRVMTSGVQETQYF; DNA: TGCGCCAGCAGAGTGATGACTAGCGGTGTCCAAGAGACCCAGTACTTC
D: NA; size: NA; V: TRBV7-2; J: TRBJ2-3; CDR3: CASSLGGALTDTQYF; DNA: TGTGCCAGCAGCTTAGGGGGGGCCCTCACAGATACGCAGTATTTT
D: NA; size: few; V: TRBV10-3; J: TRBJ2-7; CDR3: CAISENYEQYF; DNA: TGTGCCATCAGTGAGAACTACGAGCAGTACTTC
D: NA; size: NA; V: TRBV9; J: TRBJ2-1; CDR3: CASSVGDVGDSEQFF; DNA: TGTGCCAGCAGCGTAGGGGACGTGGGAGACAGTGAGCAGTTCTTC
D: NA; size: few; V: TRBV29-1; J: TRBJ2-3; CDR3: CSAIGGSTGGGMDF; DNA: TGCAGCGCAATAGGGGGCAGTACGGGAGGAGGCATGGATTTT
D: NA; size: many; V: TRBV27; J: TRBJ1-5; CDR3: CASSSSSTQPQHF; DNA: TGTGCCAGCAGTTCCAGCAGTACTCAGCCCCAGCATTTT
D: TRBD2; size: once; V: TRBV7-2; J: TRBJ2-1; CDR3: CASSFPAGGPSYNEQFF; DNA: TGTGCCAGCAGCTTTCCAGCGGGAGGGCCATCCTACAATGAGCAGTTCTTC
D: NA; size: few; V: TRBV29-1; J: TRBJ2-2; CDR3: CSVEAQNTGELFF; DNA: TGCAGCGTTGAAGCACAGAACACCGGGGAGCTGTTTTTT
D: NA; size: NA; V: TRBV7-2; J: TRBJ1-1; CDR3: CASSPETGSRNTEAFF; DNA: TGTGCCAGCAGCCCCGAAACGGGTTCAAGGAACACTGAAGCTTTCTTT
D: NA; size: NA; V: TRBV7-3; J: TRBJ2-2; CDR3: CASSWTERTGELFF; DNA: TGTGCCAGCAGCTGGACGGAGAGAACCGGGGAGCTGTTTTTT
D: TRBD2; size: NA; V: TRBV20-1; J: TRBJ2-3; CDR3: CSATVLSGRTSGGQISSTDTQYF; DNA: TGCAGTGCTACCGTTTTATCAGGCCGGACTAGCGGGGGGCAAATATCTAGCACAGATACGCAGTATTTT
D: NA; size: NA; V: TRBV6-1; J: TRBJ2-5; CDR3: CASRQQGAGETQYF; DNA: TGTGCCAGCAGGCAACAGGGAGCGGGGGAGACCCAGTACTTC
D: TRBD1; size: NA; V: TRBV20-1; J: TRBJ1-5; CDR3: CSARAATGRSNQPQHF; DNA: TGCAGTGCTAGGGCGGCGACAGGGAGGAGCAATCAGCCCCAGCATTTT
D: NA; size: NA; V: TRBV7-9; J: TRBJ1-4; CDR3: CASRPRGFNEKLFF; DNA: TGTGCCAGCAGACCGAGGGGGTTTAATGAAAAACTGTTTTTT